These 16 T cell receptor beta chains originate from one sample sequenced in a study of cytomegalovirus exposure and HLA in healthy donors. Libraries were prepared by immunoSEQ multiplex PCR; TCRdb keeps only in-frame clonotypes and omits some of them. Of around 140,000 clones in the sample, 94% are singletons; the top ten hold approximately 1.8%. The sample was PBMCs. All receptors come from a man aged 18 to 30 in good health and CMV-seropositive.

This rearrangement joins TRBV30 to TRBJ2-3, with 13 positions matching TRBD2. The V segment lost 3 bases and the J segment 4 bases; nucleotides outside the gene matches: 1. CDR1 is GTSNPN and CDR2 is SVGIG in the germline V gene (reference sequence). CDR3 length: 14 amino acids. The CDR3 here is CAWRLAGGADTQYF. The CDR3 DNA is TGTGCCTGGAGACTAGCGGGGGGGGCAGATACGCAGTATTTT.

This clone was seen a single time. The chain has TRBV2 and TRBJ2-5; 9 bases are a match to TRBD2. Germline CDR1 SNHLY, CDR2 FYNNEI. The CDR3 is 13 amino acids. J lost 4 bases, V lost 6 bases, and 3 bases had no gene match. CDR3 residues: CASSGTSRETQYF. CDR3 in DNA: TGTGCCAGCAGCGGGACTAGCCGAGAGACCCAGTACTTC.

V and J are TRBV2 and TRBJ2-1; the D gene is possibly TRBD2 (6 bases). The V gene lost 10 bases and the J gene lost 2 bases, with 15 bases spanning the gap. From germline, CDR1 is SNHLY and CDR2 FYNNEI. The CDR3 consists of 14 residues. DNA for the CDR3: TGTGCCACCCTCCCGGGACTCCCCTACAATGAGCAGTTCTTC. Protein sequence: CATLPGLPYNEQFF. Full variable domain (outside the CDR3, taken from reference TRBV2 and TRBJ2-1): EPEVTQTPSHQVTQMGQEVILRCVPISNHLYFYWYRQILGQKVEFLVSFYNNEISEKSEIFDDQFSVERPDGSNFTLKIRSTKLEDSAMYFCATLPGLPYNEQFFGPGTRLTVL.

The V gene is TRBV29-1, the J gene TRBJ2-1; perhaps TRBD2 as D (7 bases). This CDR3 is built from 14 residues. The germline V gene has CDR1 SQVTM and CDR2 ANQGSEA. The V end was cut by 4 bases, the J end by 3 bases, with 13 bases between. The CDR3 DNA sequence: TGCAGCGTTGTGAGCGGGACAAACTACAATGAGCAGTTCTTC. It codes for CSVVSGTNYNEQFF.

The chain carries TRBV28 and TRBJ2-7; the match to TRBD2 covers 10 bases. Unmatched junction bases numbered 11, after V lost 6 bases and J lost 9 bases. The CDR3 covers 14 residues. Germline values: CDR1 MDHEN, CDR2 SYDVKM. CDR3 sequence reads: CASSFLASGRGQYF. DNA for the CDR3: TGTGCCAGCAGCTTCTTGGCTAGCGGGAGAGGGCAGTACTTC.

This chain uses TRBV4-1 with TRBJ2-3, with 9 bases matching TRBD2. CDR1 is MGHRA and CDR2 is YSYEKL in the germline V gene. Germline trimming cut 6 bases from V and 3 bases from J; bases unmatched to any gene: 10. The length of the CDR3 is 16 residues. CDR3 DNA sequence: TGCGCCAGCAGGGGACTAGCTTCTCCCCGGACAGATACGCAGTATTTT. Amino acid sequence: CASRGLASPRTDTQYF.

The genes are TRBV6-1 and TRBJ2-4; a weak D match, TRBD1 (5 bases). Germline CDR1 reads MNHNS; CDR2 reads SASEGT. The CDR3 has 15 amino acids. V lost 6 bases to trimming and J lost 3 bases, with 15 bases between them. Here the CDR3 DNA reads TGTGCCAGCAGCAGAACGTCGCAGGGCAAAAACATTCAGTACTTC. It codes for CASSRTSQGKNIQYF.

This rearrangement joins TRBV7-9 to TRBJ2-7; 10 nucleotides line up with TRBD1. V gave up 3 bases and J gave up 0 bases; unmatched junction bases: 2. The CDR3 runs to 15 residues. CDR1 SEHNR and CDR2 FQNEAQ come from the germline V gene (reference sequence). The CDR3 here is CASSLWDRGSYEQYF. As DNA, the CDR3 is TGTGCCAGCAGCTTGTGGGACAGGGGCTCCTACGAGCAGTACTTC.

The chain employs TRBV2 and TRBJ1-1, with 7 bases that match TRBD1. The CDR3 loop spans 13 amino acids. Germline loops: CDR1 SNHLY, CDR2 FYNNEI. J was trimmed by 1 base and V by 6 bases; bases with no gene match: 2. For the CDR3, the DNA is TGTGCCAGCAGCGACAGGGAGAACACTGAAGCTTTCTTT. Its translation: CASSDRENTEAFF.

V usage is TRBV5-6 and J usage is TRBJ2-7; possibly TRBD2 for D (6 bases). V was cut by 5 bases and J by 8 bases, with 20 bases left in between. Germline lookup yields CDR1 SGHDT and CDR2 YYEEEE. This CDR3 is 14 amino acids long. This CDR3 is CASRLRHRDFKQYF. CDR3 nucleotides: TGTGCCAGCAGACTAAGACACCGGGACTTTAAGCAGTACTTC.

V gene TRBV5-4 combines with J gene TRBJ2-1, with 8 bases matching TRBD2. J gave up 7 bases and V 0 bases, and 6 bases lay outside the gene matches. The CDR3 is made up of 15 amino acids. Germline assignment: CDR1 SGHNT and CDR2 YYREEE (reference sequence). For the CDR3, the DNA is TGTGCCAGCAGCTTGGAACCGGGAGGGGTAAATGAGCAGTTCTTC. Its translation is CASSLEPGGVNEQFF.

The chain couples TRBV6-1 to TRBJ2-3; the D gene is possibly TRBD2 (6 bases). The CDR3 has 13 amino acids. In germline, CDR1 is MNHNS, CDR2 SASEGT. V shed 10 bases and J shed 0 bases, with 11 bases lying between them. The CDR3 is CATRAGSTDTQYF. CDR3 in DNA: TGTGCCACCCGAGCGGGTAGCACAGATACGCAGTATTTT.

The V and J genes are TRBV27 and TRBJ2-1, with D possibly being TRBD2 (5 bases). The V end was cut by 7 bases, the J end by 10 bases, with 23 bases between. Per the germline V gene, CDR1 is MNHEY and CDR2 is SMNVEV (reference sequence). The CDR3 length is 15 residues. In DNA, the CDR3 is TGTGCCAGCAAGTTGGGTGGACTCGATCATTCGGAGCAGTTCTTC. Translated, it gives CASKLGGLDHSEQFF.

This chain links TRBV4-1 with TRBJ2-7; 8 nucleotides line up with TRBD1. Germline assignment: CDR1 MGHRA and CDR2 YSYEKL. The CDR3 extends over 15 amino acids. V gave up 1 base and J gave up 3 bases; unmatched junction bases: 5. This chain's CDR3 is CASSQGQGANYEQYF. DNA of the CDR3: TGCGCCAGCAGCCAAGGGCAGGGGGCGAACTACGAGCAGTACTTC.

The chain uses TRBV6-1 and TRBJ2-1; the match to TRBD2 covers 10 bases. The germline V gene has CDR1 MNHNS and CDR2 SASEGT. The CDR3 length is 15 residues. The J segment lost 8 bases and the V segment lost 4 bases, leaving 8 bases of the junction unmatched. CDR3: CASSALAGDGDEQFF. The CDR3 nucleotides are TGTGCCAGCAGTGCCCTAGCGGGAGACGGGGATGAGCAGTTCTTC.

The chain uses TRBV7-6 and TRBJ2-6; 8 bases map to TRBD1. V was clipped by 4 bases and J by 0 bases; unmatched bases: 11. In germline, CDR1 is SGHVS, CDR2 FNYEAQ. The CDR3 covers 19 residues. The CDR3 bases are TGTGCCAGCAGCTCCCGGGTCAGGGGGCCTGTCTCTGGGGCCAACGTCCTGACTTTC. Its translation is CASSSRVRGPVSGANVLTF.